The TCR beta chain described here comes from a study of blood T cell repertoires in COVID-19. Background on the study: Donors in the United States, Italy and Spain gave samples during acute or convalescent COVID-19.

This CDR3 region has 16 residues. Between the trimmed V and J ends, which lost 5 bases and 6 bases, there was a span of 20 bases. Per germline, CDR1 MNHEY and CDR2 SMNVEV (reference sequence). Original data processing: Reference gene primer amplification gave estimated nucleated cell counts. Sequencing was performed with immunoSEQ multiplex PCR; in TCRdb, only in-frame clones are kept and a portion is missing. V and J calls and clone size are copied from that table; D and trimming were computed from the DNA. This table has roughly 75,000 clones, 75% to 90% appearing once. The TCR originated in a man in his fifties or sixties with acute or convalescent COVID-19. Sample: peripheral blood. V and J are TRBV27 and TRBJ2-1; a possible D gene is TRBD1 (5 bases). The CDR3 coding sequence is TGTGCCAGCAGTCCCAATTCAGGGATTTGGGGCAATGAGCAGTTCTTC. It encodes CASSPNSGIWGNEQFF.